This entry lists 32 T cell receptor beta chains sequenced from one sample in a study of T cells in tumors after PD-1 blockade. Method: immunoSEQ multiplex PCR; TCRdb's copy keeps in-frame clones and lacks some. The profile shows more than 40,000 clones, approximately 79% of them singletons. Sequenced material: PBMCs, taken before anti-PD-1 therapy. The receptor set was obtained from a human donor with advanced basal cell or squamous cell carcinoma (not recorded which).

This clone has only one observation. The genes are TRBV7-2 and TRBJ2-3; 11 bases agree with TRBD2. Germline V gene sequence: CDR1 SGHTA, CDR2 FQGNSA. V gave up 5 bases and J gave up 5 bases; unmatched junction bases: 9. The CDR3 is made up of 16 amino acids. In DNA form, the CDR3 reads TGTGCCAGCAGCGATAGCGGGGGGGCCTATGAAGATACGCAGTATTTT. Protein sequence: CASSDSGGAYEDTQYF.

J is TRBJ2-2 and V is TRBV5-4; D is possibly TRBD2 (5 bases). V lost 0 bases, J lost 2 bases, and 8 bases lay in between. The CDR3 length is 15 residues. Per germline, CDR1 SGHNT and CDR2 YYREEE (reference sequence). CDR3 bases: TGTGCCAGCAGCTTGGGCAGGACTAACACCGGGGAGCTGTTTTTT. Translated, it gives CASSLGRTNTGELFF.

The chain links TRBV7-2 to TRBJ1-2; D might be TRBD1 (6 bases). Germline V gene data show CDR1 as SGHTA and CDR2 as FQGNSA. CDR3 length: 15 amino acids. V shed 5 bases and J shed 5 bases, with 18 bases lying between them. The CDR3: CASSPQTGSRYGYTF. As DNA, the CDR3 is TGTGCCAGCAGCCCTCAGACAGGCTCGAGGTATGGCTACACCTTC. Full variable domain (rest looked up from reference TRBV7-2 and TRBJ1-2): GAGVSQSPSNKVTEKGKDVELRCDPISGHTALYWYRQSLGQGLEFLIYFQGNSAPDKSGLPSDRFSAERTGGSVSTLTIQRTQQEDSAVYLCASSPQTGSRYGYTFGSGTRLTVV.

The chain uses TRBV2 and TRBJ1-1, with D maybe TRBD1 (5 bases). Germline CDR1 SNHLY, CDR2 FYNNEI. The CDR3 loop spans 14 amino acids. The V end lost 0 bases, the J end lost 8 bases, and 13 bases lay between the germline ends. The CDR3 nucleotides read TGTGCCAGCAGTGAAGCGCTGGGGCTGACCGAAGCTTTCTTT. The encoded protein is CASSEALGLTEAFF.

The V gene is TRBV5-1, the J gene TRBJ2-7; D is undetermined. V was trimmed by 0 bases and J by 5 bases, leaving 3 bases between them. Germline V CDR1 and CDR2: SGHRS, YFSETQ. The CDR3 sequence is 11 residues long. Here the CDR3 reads CASSLGNEQYF. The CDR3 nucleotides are TGCGCCAGCAGCTTGGGTAACGAGCAGTACTTC.

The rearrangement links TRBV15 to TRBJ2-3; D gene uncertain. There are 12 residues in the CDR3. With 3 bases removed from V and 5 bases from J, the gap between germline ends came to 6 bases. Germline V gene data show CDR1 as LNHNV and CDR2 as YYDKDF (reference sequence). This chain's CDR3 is CATSSLGDTQYF. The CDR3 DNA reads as TGTGCCACCAGCAGCCTGGGAGATACGCAGTATTTT.

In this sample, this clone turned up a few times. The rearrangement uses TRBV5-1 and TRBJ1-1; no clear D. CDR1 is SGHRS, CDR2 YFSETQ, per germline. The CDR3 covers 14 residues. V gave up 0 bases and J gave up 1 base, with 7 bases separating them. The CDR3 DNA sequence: TGCGCCAGCAGCTTGGACAGACCGAACACTGAAGCTTTCTTT. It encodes CASSLDRPNTEAFF.

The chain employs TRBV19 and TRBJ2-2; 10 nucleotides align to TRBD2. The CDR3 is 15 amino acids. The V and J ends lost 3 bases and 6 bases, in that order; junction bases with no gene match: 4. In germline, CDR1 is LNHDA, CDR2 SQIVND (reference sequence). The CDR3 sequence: CASSIGAGGAGELFF. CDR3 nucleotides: TGTGCCAGTAGTATTGGAGCGGGAGGGGCCGGGGAGCTGTTTTTT.

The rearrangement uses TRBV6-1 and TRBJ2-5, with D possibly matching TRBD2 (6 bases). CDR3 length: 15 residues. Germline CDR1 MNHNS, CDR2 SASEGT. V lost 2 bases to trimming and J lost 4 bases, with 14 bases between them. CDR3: CASSENPGVRETQYF. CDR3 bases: TGTGCCAGCAGTGAAAACCCGGGGGTCAGAGAGACCCAGTACTTC.

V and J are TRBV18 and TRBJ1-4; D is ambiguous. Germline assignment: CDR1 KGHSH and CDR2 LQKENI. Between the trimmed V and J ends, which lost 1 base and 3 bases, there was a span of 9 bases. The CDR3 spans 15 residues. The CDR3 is CASSPQEPANEKLFF. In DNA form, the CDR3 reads TGTGCCAGCTCACCACAGGAGCCAGCTAATGAAAAACTGTTTTTT.

The DNA of the CDR3 is TGCGCCAGCAGCCTGGAGGGACAGGGGTTGACCGGGGAGCTGTTTTTT. It is translated as CASSLEGQGLTGELFF. The chain recombines TRBV5-1 with TRBJ2-2, with 10 nucleotides matching TRBD1. CDR1 is SGHRS and CDR2 is YFSETQ in the germline V gene. The CDR3 extends over 16 amino acids. Germline trimming cut 4 bases from V and 5 bases from J; bases unmatched to any gene: 8.

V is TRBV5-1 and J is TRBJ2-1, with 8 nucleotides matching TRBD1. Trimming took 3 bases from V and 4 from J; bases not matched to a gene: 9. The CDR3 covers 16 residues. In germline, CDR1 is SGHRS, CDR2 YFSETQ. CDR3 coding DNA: TGCGCCAGCAGCTCCCTCGGACAGGGAGGATACAATGAGCAGTTCTTC. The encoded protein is CASSSLGQGGYNEQFF.

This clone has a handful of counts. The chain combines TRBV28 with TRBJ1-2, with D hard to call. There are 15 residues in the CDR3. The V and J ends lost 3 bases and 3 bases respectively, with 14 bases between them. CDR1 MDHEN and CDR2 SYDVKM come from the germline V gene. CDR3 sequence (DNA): TGTGCCAGCAGTTTTTATGACCGCGACTACTATGGCTACACCTTC. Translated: CASSFYDRDYYGYTF.

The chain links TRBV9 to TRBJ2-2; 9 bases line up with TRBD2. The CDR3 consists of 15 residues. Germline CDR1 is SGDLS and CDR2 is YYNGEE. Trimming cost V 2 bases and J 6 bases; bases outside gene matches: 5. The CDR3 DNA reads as TGTGCCAGCAGCGTGATAGCGGGAGCAGCCGGGGAGCTGTTTTTT. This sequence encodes CASSVIAGAAGELFF. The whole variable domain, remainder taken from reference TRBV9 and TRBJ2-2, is DSGVTQTPKHLITATGQRVTLRCSPRSGDLSVYWYQQSLDQGLQFLIQYYNGEERAKGNILERFSAQQFPDLHSELNLSSLELGDSALYFCASSVIAGAAGELFFGEGSRLTVL.

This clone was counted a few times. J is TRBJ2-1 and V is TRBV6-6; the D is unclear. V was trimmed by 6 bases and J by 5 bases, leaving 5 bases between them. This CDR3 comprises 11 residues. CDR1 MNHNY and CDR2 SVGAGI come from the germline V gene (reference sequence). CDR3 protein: CASSRDNEQFF. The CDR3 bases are TGTGCCAGCAGCCGGGACAATGAGCAGTTCTTC.

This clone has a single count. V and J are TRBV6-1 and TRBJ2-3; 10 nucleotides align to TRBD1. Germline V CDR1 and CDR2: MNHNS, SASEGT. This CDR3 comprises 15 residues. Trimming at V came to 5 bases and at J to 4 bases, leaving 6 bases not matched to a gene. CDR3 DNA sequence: TGTGCCAGCAGTTTAGTGACAGGGGGCGCAGATACGCAGTATTTT. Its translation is CASSLVTGGADTQYF.

CDR3 coding DNA: TGCGCCAGCAGTGATTCCCAGACAGGGAATAATTCACCCCTCCACTTT. This codes for CASSDSQTGNNSPLHF. This chain uses TRBV10-2 with TRBJ1-6; 7 bases are shared with TRBD1. The junction had 7 bases not matched to a gene; V was cut back by 3 bases and J by 5 bases. This CDR3 contains 16 residues. Germline assignment: CDR1 WSHSY and CDR2 SAAADI.

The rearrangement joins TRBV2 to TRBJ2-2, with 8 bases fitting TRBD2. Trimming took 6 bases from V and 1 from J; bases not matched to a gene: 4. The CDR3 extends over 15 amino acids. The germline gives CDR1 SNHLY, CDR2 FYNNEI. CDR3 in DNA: TGTGCCAGCAGCTGGACTAGCCGGAACACCGGGGAGCTGTTTTTT. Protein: CASSWTSRNTGELFF.

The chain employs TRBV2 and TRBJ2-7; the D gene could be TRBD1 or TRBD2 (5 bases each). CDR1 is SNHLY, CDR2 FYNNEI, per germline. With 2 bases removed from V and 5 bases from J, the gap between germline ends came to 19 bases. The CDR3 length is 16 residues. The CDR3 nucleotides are TGTGCCAGCAGTGAACAAGTCAGGGAGATAGACAACGAGCAGTACTTC. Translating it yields CASSEQVREIDNEQYF.

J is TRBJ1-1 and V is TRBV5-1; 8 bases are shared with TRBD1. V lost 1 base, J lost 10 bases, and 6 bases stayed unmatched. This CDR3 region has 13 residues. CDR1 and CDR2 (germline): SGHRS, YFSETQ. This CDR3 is CASSLLRDRRAFF. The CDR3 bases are TGCGCCAGCAGCTTGCTCCGGGACAGGAGAGCTTTCTTT.

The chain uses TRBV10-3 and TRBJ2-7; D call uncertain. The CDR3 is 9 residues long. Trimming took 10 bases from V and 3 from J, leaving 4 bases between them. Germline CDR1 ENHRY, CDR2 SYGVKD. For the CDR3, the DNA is TGTGCCAGCGGCTACGAGCAGTACTTC. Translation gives CASGYEQYF.

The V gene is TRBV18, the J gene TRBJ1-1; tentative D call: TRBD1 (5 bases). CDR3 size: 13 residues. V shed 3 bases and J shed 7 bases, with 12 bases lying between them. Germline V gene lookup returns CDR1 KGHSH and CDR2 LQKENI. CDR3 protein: CASSPGGLGEAFF. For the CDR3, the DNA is TGTGCCAGCTCACCGGGGGGTTTGGGTGAAGCTTTCTTT. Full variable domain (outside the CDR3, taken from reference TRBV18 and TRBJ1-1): NAGVMQNPRHLVRRRGQEARLRCSPMKGHSHVYWYRQLPEEGLKFMVYLQKENIIDESGMPKERFSAEFPKEGPSILRIQQVVRGDSAAYFCASSPGGLGEAFFGQGTRLTVV.

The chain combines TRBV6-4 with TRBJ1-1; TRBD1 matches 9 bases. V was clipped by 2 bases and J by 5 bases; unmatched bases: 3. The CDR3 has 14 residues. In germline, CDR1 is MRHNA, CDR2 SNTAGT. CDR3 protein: CASSDTDRGTEAFF. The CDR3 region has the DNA TGTGCCAGCAGTGACACCGACAGGGGGACTGAAGCTTTCTTT.

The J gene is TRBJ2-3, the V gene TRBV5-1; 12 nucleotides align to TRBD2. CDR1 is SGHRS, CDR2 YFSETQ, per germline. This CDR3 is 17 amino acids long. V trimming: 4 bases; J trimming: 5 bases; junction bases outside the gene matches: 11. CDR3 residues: CASSPNVLAGGRDTQYF. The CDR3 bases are TGCGCCAGCAGCCCTAACGTTCTAGCGGGGGGGAGAGATACGCAGTATTTT.

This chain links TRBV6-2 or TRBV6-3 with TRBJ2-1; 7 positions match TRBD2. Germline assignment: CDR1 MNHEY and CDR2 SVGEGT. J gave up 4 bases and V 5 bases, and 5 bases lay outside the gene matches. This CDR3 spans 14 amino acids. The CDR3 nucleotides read TGTGCCAGCAGTAGGGGACTACCTTACAATGAGCAGTTCTTC. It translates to CASSRGLPYNEQFF.

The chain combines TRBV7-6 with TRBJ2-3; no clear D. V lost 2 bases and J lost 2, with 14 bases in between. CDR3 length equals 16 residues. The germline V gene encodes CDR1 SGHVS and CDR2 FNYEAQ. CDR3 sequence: CASSLPGSQNTDTQYF. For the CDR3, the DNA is TGTGCCAGCAGCTTACCCGGTAGTCAAAACACAGATACGCAGTATTTT. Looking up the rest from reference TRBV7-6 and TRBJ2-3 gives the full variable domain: GAGVSQSPRYKVTKRGQDVALRCDPISGHVSLYWYRQALGQGPEFLTYFNYEAQQDKSGLPNDRFSAERPEGSISTLTIQRTEQRDSAMYRCASSLPGSQNTDTQYFGPGTRLTVL.

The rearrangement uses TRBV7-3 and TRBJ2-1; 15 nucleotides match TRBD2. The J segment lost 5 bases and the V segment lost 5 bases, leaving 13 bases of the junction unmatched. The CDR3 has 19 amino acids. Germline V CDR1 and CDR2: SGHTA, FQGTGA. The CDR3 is CASSLGLAGGPGAHNEQFF. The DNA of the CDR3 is TGTGCCAGCAGCCTCGGACTAGCGGGGGGGCCAGGAGCCCACAATGAGCAGTTCTTC.

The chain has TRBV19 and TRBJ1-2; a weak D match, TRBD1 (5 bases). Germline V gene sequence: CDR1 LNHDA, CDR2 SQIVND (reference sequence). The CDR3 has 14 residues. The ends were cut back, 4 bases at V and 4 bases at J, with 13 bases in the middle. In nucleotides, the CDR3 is TGTGCCAGTAGTACCTGGGGGAGGGGCTATGGCTACACCTTC. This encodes CASSTWGRGYGYTF.

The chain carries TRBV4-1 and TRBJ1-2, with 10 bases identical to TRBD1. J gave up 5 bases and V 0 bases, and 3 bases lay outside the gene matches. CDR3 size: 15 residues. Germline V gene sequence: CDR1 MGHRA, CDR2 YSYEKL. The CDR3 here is CASSQERQGAYGYTF. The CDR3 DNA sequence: TGCGCCAGCAGCCAAGAGCGACAGGGGGCGTATGGCTACACCTTC.

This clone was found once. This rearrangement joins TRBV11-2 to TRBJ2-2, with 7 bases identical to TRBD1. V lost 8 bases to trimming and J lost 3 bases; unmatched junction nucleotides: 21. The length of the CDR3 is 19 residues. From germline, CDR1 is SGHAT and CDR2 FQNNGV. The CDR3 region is CASANRGPGGLAYTGELFF. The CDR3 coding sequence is TGTGCCAGCGCTAATAGGGGGCCAGGAGGACTGGCGTACACCGGGGAGCTGTTTTTT.

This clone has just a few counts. CDR3 in DNA: TGTGCCAGCAGTCCGGTAACGGGGGGTAGCTCCTACGAGCAGTACTTC. Amino acids: CASSPVTGGSSYEQYF. This sequence joins TRBV5-6 and TRBJ2-7; 7 nucleotides line up with TRBD2. V lost 5 bases to trimming and J lost 0 bases; unmatched junction nucleotides: 11. Germline CDR1 and CDR2: SGHDT and YYEEEE. This CDR3 contains 16 residues.

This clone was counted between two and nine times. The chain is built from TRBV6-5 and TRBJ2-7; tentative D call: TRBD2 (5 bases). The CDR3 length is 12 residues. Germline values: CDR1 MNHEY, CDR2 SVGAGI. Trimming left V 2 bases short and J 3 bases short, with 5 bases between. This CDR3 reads CASSYAGYEQYF. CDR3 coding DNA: TGTGCCAGCAGTTACGCGGGCTACGAGCAGTACTTC.